This entry is about one T cell receptor beta chain. This specimen comes from a study of cytomegalovirus exposure and HLA in healthy donors. It was with 60 Vbeta and 13 Jbeta primers that the PCR ran. Sequenced by immunoSEQ multiplex PCR; TCRdb stores in-frame clones only, minus some. Here the sample spans 90,000 to 130,000 clones, around 80% being singletons. The specimen was PBMCs. This TCR derives from a woman aged 18 to 35 in good health and CMV-seropositive.

The CDR3 DNA follows: TGTGCCAGCAGTTCAACTAGCGGGAGTGGGGGGACCCAGTACTTC. Translating gives CASSSTSGSGGTQYF. The chain carries TRBV6-1 and TRBJ2-5, with TRBD2 matching 11 bases. CDR1 is MNHNS and CDR2 is SASEGT in the germline V gene. The CDR3 consists of 15 residues. V lost 5 bases, J lost 7 bases, and 9 bases stayed unmatched.